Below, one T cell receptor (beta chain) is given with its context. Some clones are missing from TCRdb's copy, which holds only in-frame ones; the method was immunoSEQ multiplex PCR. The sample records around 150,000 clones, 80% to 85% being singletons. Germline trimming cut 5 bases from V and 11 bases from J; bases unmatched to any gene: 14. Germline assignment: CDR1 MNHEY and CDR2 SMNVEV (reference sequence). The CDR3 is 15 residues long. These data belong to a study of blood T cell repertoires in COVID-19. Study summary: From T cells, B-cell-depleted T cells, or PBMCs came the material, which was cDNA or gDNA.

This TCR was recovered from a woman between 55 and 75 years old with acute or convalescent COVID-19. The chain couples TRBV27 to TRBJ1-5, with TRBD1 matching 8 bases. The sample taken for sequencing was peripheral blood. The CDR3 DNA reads TGTGCCAGCAGTCCCGGGACAGGTGCCCTGTGGACCCAGCATTTT. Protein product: CASSPGTGALWTQHF.